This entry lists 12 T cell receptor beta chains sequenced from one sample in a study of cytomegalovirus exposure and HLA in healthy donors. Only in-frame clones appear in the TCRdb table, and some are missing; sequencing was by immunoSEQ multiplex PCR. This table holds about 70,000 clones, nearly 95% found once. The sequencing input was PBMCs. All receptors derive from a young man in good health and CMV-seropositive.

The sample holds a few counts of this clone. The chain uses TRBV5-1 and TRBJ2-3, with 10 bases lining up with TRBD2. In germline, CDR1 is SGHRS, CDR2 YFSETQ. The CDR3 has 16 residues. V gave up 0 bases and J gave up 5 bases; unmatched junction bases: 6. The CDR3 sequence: CASSLETSGPRDTQYF. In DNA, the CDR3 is TGCGCCAGCAGCTTGGAGACTAGCGGGCCCAGAGATACGCAGTATTTT.

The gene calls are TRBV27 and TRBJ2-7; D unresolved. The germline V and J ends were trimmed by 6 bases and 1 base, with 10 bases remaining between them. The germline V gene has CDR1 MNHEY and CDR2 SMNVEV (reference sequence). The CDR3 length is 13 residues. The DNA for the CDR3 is TGTGCCAGCAGAAGCCCTTCTTCCTACGAGCAGTACTTC. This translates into CASRSPSSYEQYF.

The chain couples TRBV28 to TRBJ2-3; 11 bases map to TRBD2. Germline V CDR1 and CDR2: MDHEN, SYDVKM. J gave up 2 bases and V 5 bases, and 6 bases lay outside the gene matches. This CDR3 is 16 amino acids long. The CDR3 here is CASSPTTSGTTDTQYF. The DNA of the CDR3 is TGTGCCAGCAGTCCCACGACTAGCGGGACCACAGATACGCAGTATTTT.

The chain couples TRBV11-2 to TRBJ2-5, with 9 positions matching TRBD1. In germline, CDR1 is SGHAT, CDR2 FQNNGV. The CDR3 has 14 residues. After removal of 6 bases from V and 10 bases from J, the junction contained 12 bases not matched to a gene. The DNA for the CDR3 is TGTGCCAGCAGACCTAACCGGGACAGGGTATTCCAGTACTTC. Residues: CASRPNRDRVFQYF.

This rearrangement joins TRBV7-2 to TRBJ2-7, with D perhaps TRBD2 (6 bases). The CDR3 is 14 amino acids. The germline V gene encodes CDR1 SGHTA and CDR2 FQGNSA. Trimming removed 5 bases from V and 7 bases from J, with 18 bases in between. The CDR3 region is CASSPLAGTPEQYF. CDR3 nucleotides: TGTGCCAGCAGCCCTCTCGCCGGGACTCCTGAGCAGTACTTC.

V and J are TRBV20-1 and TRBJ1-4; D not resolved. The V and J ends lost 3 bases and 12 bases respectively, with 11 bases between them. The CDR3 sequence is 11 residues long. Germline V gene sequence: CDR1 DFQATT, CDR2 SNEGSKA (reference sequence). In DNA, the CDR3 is TGCAGTGCTAGTTCCGACTCGGAACTGTTTTTT. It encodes CSASSDSELFF.

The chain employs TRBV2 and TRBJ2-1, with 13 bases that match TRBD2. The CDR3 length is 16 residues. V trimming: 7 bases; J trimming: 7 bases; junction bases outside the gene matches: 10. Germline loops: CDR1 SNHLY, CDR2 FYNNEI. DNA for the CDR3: TGTGCCAGCACCCAACTAGCGGGAGGGCCCATAAATGAGCAGTTCTTC. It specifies CASTQLAGGPINEQFF.

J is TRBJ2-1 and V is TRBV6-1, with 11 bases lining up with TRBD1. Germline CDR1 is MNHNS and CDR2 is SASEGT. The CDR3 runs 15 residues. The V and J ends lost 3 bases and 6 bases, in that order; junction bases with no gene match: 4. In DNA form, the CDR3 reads TGTGCCAGCAGTGAGCCGGGACAGGGGGGCAATGAGCAGTTCTTC. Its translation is CASSEPGQGGNEQFF.

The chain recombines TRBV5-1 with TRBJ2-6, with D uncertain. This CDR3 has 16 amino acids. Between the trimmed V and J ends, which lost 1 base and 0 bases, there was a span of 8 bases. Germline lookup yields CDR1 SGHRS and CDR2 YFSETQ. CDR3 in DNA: TGCGCCAGCAGCTTGACAGCCAGCTCTGGGGCCAACGTCCTGACTTTC. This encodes CASSLTASSGANVLTF.

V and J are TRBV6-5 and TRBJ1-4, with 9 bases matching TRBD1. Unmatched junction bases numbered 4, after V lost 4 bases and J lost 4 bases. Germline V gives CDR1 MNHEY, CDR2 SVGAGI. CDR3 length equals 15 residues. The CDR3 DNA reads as TGTGCCAGCAGTTCCCCGGGACAGGGTAATGAAAAACTGTTTTTT. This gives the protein CASSSPGQGNEKLFF.

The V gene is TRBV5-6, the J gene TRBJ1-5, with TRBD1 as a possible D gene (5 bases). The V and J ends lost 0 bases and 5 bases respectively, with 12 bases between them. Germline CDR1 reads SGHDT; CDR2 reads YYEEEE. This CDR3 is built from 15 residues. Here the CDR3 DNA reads TGTGCCAGCAGCTTGGTGTCAGGGCGCGATCAGCCCCAGCATTTT. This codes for CASSLVSGRDQPQHF.

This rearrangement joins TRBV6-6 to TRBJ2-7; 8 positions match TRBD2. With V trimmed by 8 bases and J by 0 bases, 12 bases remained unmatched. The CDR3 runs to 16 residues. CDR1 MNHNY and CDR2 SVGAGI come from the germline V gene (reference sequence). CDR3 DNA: TGTGCCAGCCGCACCTTCGTAGCGGGACTCTCCTACGAGCAGTACTTC. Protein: CASRTFVAGLSYEQYF.